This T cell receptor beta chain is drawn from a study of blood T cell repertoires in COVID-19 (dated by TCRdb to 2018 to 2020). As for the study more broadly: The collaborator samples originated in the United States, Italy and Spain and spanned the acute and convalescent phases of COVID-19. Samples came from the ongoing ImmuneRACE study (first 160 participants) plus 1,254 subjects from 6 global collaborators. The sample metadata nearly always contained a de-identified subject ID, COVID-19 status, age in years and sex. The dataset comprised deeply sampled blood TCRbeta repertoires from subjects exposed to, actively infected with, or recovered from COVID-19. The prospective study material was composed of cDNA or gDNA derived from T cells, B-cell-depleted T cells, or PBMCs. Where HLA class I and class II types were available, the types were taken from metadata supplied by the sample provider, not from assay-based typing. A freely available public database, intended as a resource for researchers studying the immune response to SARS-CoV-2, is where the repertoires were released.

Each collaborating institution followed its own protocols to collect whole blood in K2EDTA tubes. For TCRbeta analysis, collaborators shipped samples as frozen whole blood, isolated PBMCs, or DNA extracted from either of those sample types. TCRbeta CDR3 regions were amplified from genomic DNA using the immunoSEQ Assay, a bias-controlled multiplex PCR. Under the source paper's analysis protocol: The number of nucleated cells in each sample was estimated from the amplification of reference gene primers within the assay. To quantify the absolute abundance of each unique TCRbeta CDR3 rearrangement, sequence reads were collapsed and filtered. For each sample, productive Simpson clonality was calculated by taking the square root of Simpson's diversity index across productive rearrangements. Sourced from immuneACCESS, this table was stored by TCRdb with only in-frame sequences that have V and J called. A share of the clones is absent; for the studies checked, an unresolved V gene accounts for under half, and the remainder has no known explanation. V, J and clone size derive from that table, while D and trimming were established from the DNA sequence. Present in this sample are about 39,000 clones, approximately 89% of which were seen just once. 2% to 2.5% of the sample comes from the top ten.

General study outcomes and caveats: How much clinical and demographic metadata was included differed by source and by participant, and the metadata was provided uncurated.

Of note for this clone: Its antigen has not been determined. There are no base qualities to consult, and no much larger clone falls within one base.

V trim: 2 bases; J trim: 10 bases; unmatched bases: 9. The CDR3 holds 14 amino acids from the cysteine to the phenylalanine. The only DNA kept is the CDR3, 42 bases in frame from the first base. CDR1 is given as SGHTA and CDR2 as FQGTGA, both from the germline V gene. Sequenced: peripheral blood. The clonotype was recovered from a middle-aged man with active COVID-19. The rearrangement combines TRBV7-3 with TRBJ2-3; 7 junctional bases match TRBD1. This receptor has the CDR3 CASSLGTAGSPQYF. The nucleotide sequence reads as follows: TGTGCCAGCAGCTTAGGGACAGCTGGGTCTCCGCAGTATTTT.